The T cell receptor beta chain under discussion was sequenced for a study of cytomegalovirus exposure and HLA in healthy donors. General study findings and limits: Most subjects' HLA-A and HLA-B alleles were reportedly predicted from TCR beta sequences.

Comments on this clone: As yet, its antigen is unknown.

A multiplex PCR was run with 60 Vbeta primers and 13 Jbeta primers. Assay: immunoSEQ multiplex PCR; the TCRdb copy retains only in-frame clones and omits some. Of some 200,000 clones detected, more than 65% appear once; the ten largest clones hold around 2.6%. The CDR3 spans 15 residues. Germline CDR1 is MNHNY and CDR2 is SVGAGI (reference sequence). Trimming removed 5 bases from V and 3 bases from J, with 16 bases in between. The chain has TRBV6-6 and TRBJ1-1; no clear D. The TCR was taken from a female donor in good health and CMV-seronegative. Sequenced sample: PBMCs. This CDR3 is CASSPPNRRDTEAFF. DNA for the CDR3: TGTGCCAGCAGTCCGCCGAATAGACGGGACACTGAAGCTTTCTTT.